This T cell receptor (beta chain) was documented in a study of T cells in localized non-small cell lung cancer (TCRdb year 2020). Background for the entire study: The study examined T cell repertoires in roughly 240 patients with early-stage NSCLC and compared tumors with uninvolved tumor-adjacent lungs. The mean age of the NSCLC patients was roughly 63 years, with 130 or so men and 85 to 110 women. The cohort consisted of a few hundred treatment-naive NSCLC patients whose localized lung tumors had been resected. Results the study describes overall, beyond this receptor: Longer overall survival was associated with higher blood T cell density, whereas shorter survival was associated with higher adjacent-lung clonality. Multi-region tumor sequencing was not performed, so intratumor heterogeneity could not be excluded. Of the top 100 tumor clones, a median of about 53 were detected in paired uninvolved adjacent lung; 28 were also among that lung's top 100. Uninvolved tumor-adjacent lung showed the highest T cell clonality, higher than tumor, which suggests more focused antigenic responses in the adjacent lung. Because the study design was exploratory, TCR variables were selected using unadjusted p-values without false-discovery rate correction.

Uninvolved adjacent lung was taken at least 2 cm from the tumor margin and confirmed free of atypia by two independent pathologists. At diagnosis, peripheral blood, uninvolved tumor-adjacent lung and tumor were collected and stored as a combination of fresh-frozen and FFPE material. The immunoSEQ Assay was used to sequence TCR beta CDR3 regions from DNA. The source study handled its data this way. To compute T cell density, TCR beta template counts were normalized to usable DNA, which was estimated by amplifying housekeeping genes. Using the preseqR package, richness was estimated by extrapolating to 120,000 templates for tissue samples and 400,000 templates for PBMC samples. Clonality was defined as one minus Pielou's evenness. To identify tissue-enriched TCRs, differential abundance testing was run on productive amino-acid clonotypes with a minimum total count of 5 and an alpha of 0.1. The Jaccard Index and the Morisita Overlap Index were used to measure how much the repertoires overlapped between compartments. TCR beta CDR3s were clustered by GLIPH together with public tetramer-defined viral CDR3s, and at least three viral sequences plus V-gene enrichment were required for viral motifs. TCRdb obtained this table from immuneACCESS and retained in-frame rearrangements with V and J assigned. These tables miss some clones; where compared with another copy, unresolved V genes account for less than half of the shortfall, and the remainder is unexplained. V and J calls and clone size follow that table, whereas D and trimming were derived from the DNA. The sample table records about 740 clones; over 20% of these occur just once. Approximately 30% of the sample lies in the top ten.

This clone occurred a few times. Its antigen is currently not known. No quality values exist for individual bases; no much larger clone is one base distant. The CDR3 goes from the cysteine to the phenylalanine over 16 residues. This entry keeps only the CDR3 DNA: 48 bases, framed from base 1. Sequences SGHNT (CDR1) and YENEEA (CDR2) are obtained from the germline V gene. V is reduced by 3 bases and J by 5 bases, leaving a spacing of 19 bases between them. Sequences were derived from normal lung tissue next to the tumor, sampled before any cancer treatment. This chain is built from TRBV11-3 and TRBJ1-2, with a weak D call of TRBD1 (6 bases match). This TCR came from an older female donor with stage II lung adenocarcinoma. The CDR3 protein: CASSLGAVRGGYGYTF. The sequenced DNA is TGTGCCAGCAGCTTGGGGGCTGTACGCGGAGGGTATGGCTACACCTTC.